This section outlines one T cell receptor (beta chain) sequence together with its context. The antigen remains unidentified. MiXCR, applied by TCRdb to the 5' RACE reads, yields one record per CDR3 protein. The sample has roughly 400,000 distinct CDR3 sequences; 20% to 25% are singletons. The data were obtained in a study of CD8 T cells in ankylosing spondylitis. Study-level findings and limits: What appeared characteristic of ankylosing spondylitis blood was a TCR beta motif of seven to nine highly homologous variants. Earlier work had already found some motif variants in reactive arthritis synovial fluid and blood.

V trimming: 6 bases; J trimming: 8 bases; junction bases outside the gene matches: 14. The germline V gene encodes CDR1 DFQATT and CDR2 SNEGSKA (reference sequence). The CDR3 runs 14 residues. The material sequenced was blood, either unsorted or a sorted T cell fraction (not recorded which). The chain has TRBV20-1 and TRBJ1-2; 8 positions match TRBD1. The sequence derives from a male donor with ankylosing spondylitis. CDR3 sequence reads: CSALEDREPRGYTF. The CDR3 nucleotides read TGCAGTGCCTTGGAGGACAGGGAACCTAGAGGCTACACCTTC.